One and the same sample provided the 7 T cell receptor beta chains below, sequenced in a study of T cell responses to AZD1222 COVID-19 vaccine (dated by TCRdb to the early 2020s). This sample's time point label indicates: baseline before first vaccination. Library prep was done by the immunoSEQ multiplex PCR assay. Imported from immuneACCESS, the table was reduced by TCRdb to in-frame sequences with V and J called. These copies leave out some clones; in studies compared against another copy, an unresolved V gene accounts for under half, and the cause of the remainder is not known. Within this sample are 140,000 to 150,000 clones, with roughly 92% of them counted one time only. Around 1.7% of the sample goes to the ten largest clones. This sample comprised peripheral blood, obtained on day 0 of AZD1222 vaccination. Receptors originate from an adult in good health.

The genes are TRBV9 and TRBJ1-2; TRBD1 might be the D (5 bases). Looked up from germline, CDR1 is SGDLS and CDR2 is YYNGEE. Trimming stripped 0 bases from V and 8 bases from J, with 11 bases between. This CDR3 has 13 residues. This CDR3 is CASSVAGGYGYTF. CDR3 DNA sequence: TGTGCCAGCAGCGTAGCTGGGGGGTACGGCTACACCTTC.

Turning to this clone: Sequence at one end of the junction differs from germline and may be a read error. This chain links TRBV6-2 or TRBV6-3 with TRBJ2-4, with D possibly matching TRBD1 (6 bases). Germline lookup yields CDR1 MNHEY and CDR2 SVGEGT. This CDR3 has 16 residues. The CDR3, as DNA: TGTGCCAGCAGTCCAGGGACACTGAGGGCCAGAAACATTCAGTACTTC. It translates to CASSPGTLRARNIQYF.

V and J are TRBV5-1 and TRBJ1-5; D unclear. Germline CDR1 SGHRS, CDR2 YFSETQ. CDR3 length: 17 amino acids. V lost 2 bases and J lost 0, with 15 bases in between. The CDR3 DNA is TGCGCCAGCAGCTTCCCTCCGCAGTTTTATAGCAATCAGCCCCAGCATTTT. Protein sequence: CASSFPPQFYSNQPQHF. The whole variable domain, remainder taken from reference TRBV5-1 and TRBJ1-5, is KAGVTQTPRYLIKTRGQQVTLSCSPISGHRSVSWYQQTPGQGLQFLFEYFSETQRNKGNFPGRFSGRQFSNSRSEMNVSTLELGDSALYLCASSFPPQFYSNQPQHFGDGTRLSIL.

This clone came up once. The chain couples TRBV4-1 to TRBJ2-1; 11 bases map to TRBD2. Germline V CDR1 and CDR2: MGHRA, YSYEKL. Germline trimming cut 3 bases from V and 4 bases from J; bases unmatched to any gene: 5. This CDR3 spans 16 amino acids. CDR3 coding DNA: TGCGCCAGCAGCCATGCCCGGACTAGCGGGTACAATGAGCAGTTCTTC. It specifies CASSHARTSGYNEQFF.

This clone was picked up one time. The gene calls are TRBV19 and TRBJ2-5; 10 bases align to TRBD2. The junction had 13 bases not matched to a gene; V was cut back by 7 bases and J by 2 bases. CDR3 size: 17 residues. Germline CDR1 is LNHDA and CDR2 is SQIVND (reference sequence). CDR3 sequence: CASTKTATTSGQETQYF. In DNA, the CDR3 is TGTGCCAGTACAAAAACCGCCACGACTAGCGGGCAAGAGACCCAGTACTTC.

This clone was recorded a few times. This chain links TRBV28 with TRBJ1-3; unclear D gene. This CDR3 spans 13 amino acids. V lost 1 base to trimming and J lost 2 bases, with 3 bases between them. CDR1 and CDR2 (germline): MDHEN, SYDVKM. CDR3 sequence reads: CASSLLAGNTIYF. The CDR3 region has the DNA TGTGCCAGCAGTTTATTGGCTGGAAACACCATATATTTT.

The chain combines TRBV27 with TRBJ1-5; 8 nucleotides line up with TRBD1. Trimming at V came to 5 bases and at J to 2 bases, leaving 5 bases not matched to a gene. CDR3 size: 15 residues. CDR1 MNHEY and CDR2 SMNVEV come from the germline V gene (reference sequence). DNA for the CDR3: TGTGCCAGCAGTAAAGACAGGGGAGGCAATCAGCCCCAGCATTTT. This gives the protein CASSKDRGGNQPQHF.